The sequence of this TCR beta chain was determined in a study of OX40 agonist ivuxolimab in advanced cancers. Study overall: Antecedent anti-PD-1, anti-PD-L1 or anti-CTLA-4 therapy was permissible, with over 35% having received some.

Remarks on this clone: Antigen unknown.

The germline CDR1 and CDR2 sequences are SGHRS and YFSETQ. V shed 2 bases and J 0 bases; nucleotides not matched to a gene: 6. CDR3 length: 17 amino acids. Overall study findings and caveats: Relative to CD4+, CD8+ T cells held more expanded clones on average.

Only in-frame clones appear in the TCRdb table, and some are missing; sequencing was by immunoSEQ multiplex PCR. The data show roughly 60,000 clones, about 86% seen once. The sample in question was CD4+ or CD8+ T cells sorted from blood, obtained in a trial of the OX40 agonist ivuxolimab. This receptor was identified in an adult with an advanced solid tumor such as melanoma, head and neck, liver or kidney cancer. The rearrangement uses TRBV5-1 and TRBJ2-3, with 10 bases fitting TRBD2. The CDR3 spells CASSFGTSEPSTDTQYF. The CDR3 DNA follows: TGCGCCAGCAGCTTTGGGACTAGCGAGCCTAGCACAGATACGCAGTATTTT.